This entry describes one T cell receptor beta chain. These data come from a study of blood T cell repertoires in COVID-19. In the study overall: Acute and convalescent COVID-19 samples came from the United States, Italy and Spain.

This CDR3 has 14 amino acids. With 6 bases clipped from V and 4 bases from J, the junction kept 8 bases outside the gene matches. Germline V gene sequence: CDR1 LGHDT, CDR2 YNNKEL (reference sequence). Under the authors' procedure: Estimation of nucleated cell counts was performed using reference gene primer amplification. Sequencing was performed with immunoSEQ multiplex PCR; in TCRdb, only in-frame clones are kept and a portion is missing. The DNA was the basis for D and trimming; V, J and clone size are from that table. The sample comprises over 75,000 clones, 80% of which are singletons, and about a tenth rests with the top ten.

The sequence derives from a woman aged 70-85 years with acute or convalescent COVID-19. The chain links TRBV3-1 (or the pseudogene TRBV3-2) to TRBJ1-1; TRBD1 agrees at 7 bases. Sequencing input: peripheral blood. DNA of the CDR3: TGTGCCAGCAGACAAAGTGACAGGGTCACTGAAGCTTTCTTT. It specifies CASRQSDRVTEAFF.